This T cell receptor beta chain came from a study of Graves' ophthalmopathy and Graves' hyperthyroidism. Study context: Peripheral blood was gathered at first diagnosis, ahead of any treatment whatsoever.

General observations from the study: Classification of ophthalmopathy versus stable hyperthyroidism by a 13-signature model yielded roughly 86% sensitivity and approximately 80% specificity. The model predicted ophthalmopathy progression with around 70% sensitivity and around 72% specificity.

None of the included patients had other autoimmune diseases, uncontrolled infections, pregnancy or lactation, as these led to exclusion. There are many counts of this clonotype. As yet, its antigen is unknown. Germline CDR1 and CDR2: LGHNA and YSLEER. Trimming pared 0 bases from V and 6 bases from J, leaving 12 bases between. This CDR3 is built from 16 residues. TCR beta CDR3 amplification used RNA transcripts. RT-PCR was first run with HTBI primers, then multiplex PCR in a second round. MiXCR was run by TCRdb on the multiplex PCR reads, yielding one entry per CDR3 protein. The sample consists of fewer than 400,000 distinct CDR3 sequences, 18% of them appearing once.

The material sequenced was peripheral blood. This sequence originates from a young woman with Graves' ophthalmopathy. The genes are TRBV4-3 and TRBJ1-6; D may be TRBD1 (5 bases). The CDR3 loop reads CASSQDRQFFNSPLHF. The CDR3 coding sequence is TGCGCCAGCAGCCAAGACCGACAGTTCTTTAATTCACCCCTCCACTTT.